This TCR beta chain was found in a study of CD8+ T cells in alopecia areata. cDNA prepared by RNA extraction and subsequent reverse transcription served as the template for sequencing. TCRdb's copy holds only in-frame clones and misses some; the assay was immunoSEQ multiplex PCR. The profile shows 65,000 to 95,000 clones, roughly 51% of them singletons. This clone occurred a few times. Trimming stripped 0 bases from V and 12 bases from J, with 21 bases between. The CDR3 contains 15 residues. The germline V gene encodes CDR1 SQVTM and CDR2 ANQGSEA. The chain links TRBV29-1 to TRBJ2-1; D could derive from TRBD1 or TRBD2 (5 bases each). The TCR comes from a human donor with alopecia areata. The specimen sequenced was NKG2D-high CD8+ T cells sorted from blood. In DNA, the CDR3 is TGCAGCGTTGAAGAAGGGGCTAGCTTGGGTGGCGGGCAGTTCTTC. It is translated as CSVEEGASLGGGQFF.